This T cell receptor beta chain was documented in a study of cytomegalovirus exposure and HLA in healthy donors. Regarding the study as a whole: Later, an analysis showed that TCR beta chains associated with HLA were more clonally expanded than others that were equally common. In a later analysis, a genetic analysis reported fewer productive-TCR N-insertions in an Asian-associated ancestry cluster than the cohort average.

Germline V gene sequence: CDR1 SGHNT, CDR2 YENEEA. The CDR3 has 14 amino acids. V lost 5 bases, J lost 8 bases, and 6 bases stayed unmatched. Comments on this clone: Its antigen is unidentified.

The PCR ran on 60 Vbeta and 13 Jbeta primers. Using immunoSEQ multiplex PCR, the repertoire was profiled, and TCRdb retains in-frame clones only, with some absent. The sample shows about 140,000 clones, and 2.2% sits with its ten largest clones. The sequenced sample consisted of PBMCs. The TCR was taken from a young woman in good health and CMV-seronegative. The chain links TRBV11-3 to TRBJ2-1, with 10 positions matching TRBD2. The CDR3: CASSRGLAADEQFF. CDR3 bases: TGTGCCAGCAGCCGCGGACTAGCGGCGGATGAGCAGTTCTTC.